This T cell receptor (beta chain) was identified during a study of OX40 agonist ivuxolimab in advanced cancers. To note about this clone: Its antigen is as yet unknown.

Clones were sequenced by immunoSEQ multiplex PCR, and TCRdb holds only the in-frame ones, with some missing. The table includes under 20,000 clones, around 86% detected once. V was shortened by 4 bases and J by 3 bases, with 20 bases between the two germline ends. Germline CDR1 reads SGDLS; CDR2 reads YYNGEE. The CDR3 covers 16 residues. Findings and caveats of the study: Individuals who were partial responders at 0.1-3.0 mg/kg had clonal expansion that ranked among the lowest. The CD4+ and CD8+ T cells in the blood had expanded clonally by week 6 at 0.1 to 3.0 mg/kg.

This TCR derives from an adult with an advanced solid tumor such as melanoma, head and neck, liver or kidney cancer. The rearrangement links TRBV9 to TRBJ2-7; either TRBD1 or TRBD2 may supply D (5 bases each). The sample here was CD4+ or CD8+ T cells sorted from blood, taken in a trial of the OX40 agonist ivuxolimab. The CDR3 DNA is TGTGCCAGCAGCCCGACGTCCGGGACGGCGAACTACGAGCAGTACTTC. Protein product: CASSPTSGTANYEQYF. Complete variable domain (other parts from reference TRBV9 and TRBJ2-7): DSGVTQTPKHLITATGQRVTLRCSPRSGDLSVYWYQQSLDQGLQFLIQYYNGEERAKGNILERFSAQQFPDLHSELNLSSLELGDSALYFCASSPTSGTANYEQYFGPGTRLTVT.